The clone carrying this T cell receptor (beta chain) was observed a few times. The sample holds other DNA sequences that translate to the same CDR3. This CDR3 comprises 14 residues. The ends lost 1 base at V and 4 bases at J; junction bases unmatched: 6. Germline loops: CDR1 SQVTM, CDR2 ANQGSEA. The data derive from a study of beta chain features in type 1 diabetes. It was one heparinised blood draw, averaging around 110 mL, that each donor gave. The isolated RNA, all of it, was reverse transcribed, so expressed TCRB transcripts were what got sequenced. The repertoire was sequenced with immunoSEQ multiplex PCR; TCRdb's copy has only in-frame clones and lacks some. The data show about 180,000 clones, 10% to 15% seen once.

The material sequenced was central memory CD4+ T cells from blood. The V gene is TRBV29-1, the J gene TRBJ1-2, with 7 positions matching TRBD1. This TCR was sampled from a woman under 30 in good health. CDR3 nucleotide sequence: TGCAGCGTTGAAGGGAGGGGGCTCGGCTATGGCTACACCTTC. It encodes CSVEGRGLGYGYTF.